Sequencing of this TCR beta chain was carried out in a study of blood T cell repertoires in COVID-19. The overall study: The United States, Italy and Spain supplied acute and convalescent COVID-19 samples.

Study processing details: Estimation of nucleated cell counts was performed using reference gene primer amplification. Sequencing was performed with immunoSEQ multiplex PCR; in TCRdb, only in-frame clones are kept and a portion is missing. V and J calls plus clone size are reproduced from that table; the DNA served to infer D and trimming. This sample yields about 250,000 clones, of which about four fifths are seen a single time; roughly 1.4% belongs to the top ten. This receptor was obtained from a middle-aged woman who had recovered from COVID-19. What was sequenced was peripheral blood.

CDR3 protein: CASSPEVHTEAFF. The CDR3 DNA sequence: TGTGCCAGCAGCCCGGAGGTTCACACTGAAGCTTTCTTT. J is TRBJ1-1 and V is TRBV7-9, with D uncertain. Trimming took 5 bases from V and 3 from J, leaving 10 bases between them. The germline gives CDR1 SEHNR, CDR2 FQNEAQ (reference sequence). The CDR3 extends over 13 amino acids.